Below, one TCR beta chain is given with its context. What it binds is not known. The record originates from a study of CXCR3-negative and CXCR3-positive naive CD8 T cells. In the study overall: For each library, about 1.5 +/- 0.3 million TRB reads were obtained, some 140 million in total.

Whole-study findings and limits: Hydrophobicity of TRB CDR3s was greater in CXCR3-positive naive cells than in CXCR3-negative naive cells. Whereas both naive subsets had comparably high diversity, memory CD8+ cells had much lower diversity.

The CDR3 extends over 12 amino acids. CDR1 is SQVTM, CDR2 ANQGSEA, per germline. UMI labels and 5' RACE were used to prepare the TRB cDNA libraries. TCRdb reprocessed the 5' RACE reads, keeping one entry per CDR3 protein, no DNA. In all, the sample yields about 150,000 distinct CDR3 sequences. V and J are TRBV29-1 and TRBJ1-2; TCRdb names TRBD1, which stays unverified in the absence of DNA. The clonotype comes from a human donor in good health. Some clones in this sample may be carry-over from other donors' samples. Sequencing input: naive CXCR3+ CD8+ T cells from blood. Subset meaning: CD45RO-CCR7+CD27+CD95- naive CD8+ T cells expressing CXCR3 (TNR3+). CDR3 amino acids: CSVEDLGGSYTF.